The clone carrying this T cell receptor beta chain was counted ten times or more. This sample is drawn from a study of regulatory T cells in long-lasting Graves disease. Assembly of TCR beta libraries relied on iRepertoire HTBI primers together with Arm-PCR of CDR3 regions. TCRdb re-derived calls from the multiplex PCR reads in MiXCR, one entry per CDR3 protein. This sample carries fewer than 500,000 distinct CDR3 sequences, under 20% of them seen once, and the ten largest clones take more than 10%. The germline V and J ends were trimmed by 0 bases and 0 bases, with 9 bases remaining between them. The germline V gene has CDR1 DFQATT and CDR2 SNEGSKA (reference sequence). This CDR3 is 14 amino acids long. Time point denoted: newly diagnosed GD, antithyroid drugs for less than 3 months. Following extraction of RNA from PBMCs, that RNA was used to make the TCR library. The sample was also linked to a second study, of T cells in Graves' hyperthyroidism and ophthalmopathy.

The origin of this receptor is a man aged 35-49 years with Graves disease. This specimen consisted of peripheral blood mononuclear cells (PBMCs), obtained at new diagnosis, from a patient treated with antithyroid drugs. The chain has TRBV20-1 and TRBJ2-7, with D tentatively TRBD1 or TRBD2 (5 bases each). The CDR3 DNA is TGCAGTGCTAGAGAGGGACCCAACTCCTACGAGCAGTACTTC. Amino acids: CSAREGPNSYEQYF.